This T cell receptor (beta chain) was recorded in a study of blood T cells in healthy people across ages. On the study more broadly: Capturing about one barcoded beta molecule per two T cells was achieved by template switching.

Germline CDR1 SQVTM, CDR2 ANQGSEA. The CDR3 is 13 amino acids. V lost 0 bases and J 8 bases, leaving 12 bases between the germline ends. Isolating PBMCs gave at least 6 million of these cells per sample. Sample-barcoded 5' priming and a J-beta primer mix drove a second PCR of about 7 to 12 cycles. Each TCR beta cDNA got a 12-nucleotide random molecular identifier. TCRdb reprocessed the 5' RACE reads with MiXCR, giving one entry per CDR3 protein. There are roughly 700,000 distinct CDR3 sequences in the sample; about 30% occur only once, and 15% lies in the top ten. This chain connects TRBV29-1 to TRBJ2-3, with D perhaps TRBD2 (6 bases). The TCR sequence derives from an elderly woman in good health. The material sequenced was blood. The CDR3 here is CSVEDETSVTQYF. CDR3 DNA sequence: TGCAGCGTTGAAGATGAGACTAGTGTTACGCAGTATTTT.